This TCR beta chain was identified during a study of blood T cell repertoires in COVID-19. As for the study in general: COVID-19 samples, acute and convalescent, were from the United States, Italy and Spain. PBMCs, B-cell-depleted T cells, or T cells provided the cDNA or gDNA that made up the material.

Authors' methods: Amplification from reference gene primers served as the basis for estimated nucleated cell counts. TCRdb's copy holds only in-frame clones and misses some; the assay was immunoSEQ multiplex PCR. The DNA was the basis for D and trimming; V, J and clone size are from that table. Counted here are 130,000 or so clones, 80% to 90% occurring once; the ten biggest clones make up over 9.5%. The source is a man aged 60-69 years with active or convalescent COVID-19. The sequenced material came from peripheral blood.

The CDR3 sequence: CASSSSGASYNEQFF. The CDR3 DNA reads as TGTGCCAGCAGCTCTAGCGGGGCCTCCTACAATGAGCAGTTCTTC. This rearrangement joins TRBV7-2 to TRBJ2-1, with 9 bases matching TRBD2. V trimming: 4 bases; J trimming: 0 bases; junction bases outside the gene matches: 1. The germline V gene has CDR1 SGHTA and CDR2 FQGNSA. This CDR3 is built from 15 residues.